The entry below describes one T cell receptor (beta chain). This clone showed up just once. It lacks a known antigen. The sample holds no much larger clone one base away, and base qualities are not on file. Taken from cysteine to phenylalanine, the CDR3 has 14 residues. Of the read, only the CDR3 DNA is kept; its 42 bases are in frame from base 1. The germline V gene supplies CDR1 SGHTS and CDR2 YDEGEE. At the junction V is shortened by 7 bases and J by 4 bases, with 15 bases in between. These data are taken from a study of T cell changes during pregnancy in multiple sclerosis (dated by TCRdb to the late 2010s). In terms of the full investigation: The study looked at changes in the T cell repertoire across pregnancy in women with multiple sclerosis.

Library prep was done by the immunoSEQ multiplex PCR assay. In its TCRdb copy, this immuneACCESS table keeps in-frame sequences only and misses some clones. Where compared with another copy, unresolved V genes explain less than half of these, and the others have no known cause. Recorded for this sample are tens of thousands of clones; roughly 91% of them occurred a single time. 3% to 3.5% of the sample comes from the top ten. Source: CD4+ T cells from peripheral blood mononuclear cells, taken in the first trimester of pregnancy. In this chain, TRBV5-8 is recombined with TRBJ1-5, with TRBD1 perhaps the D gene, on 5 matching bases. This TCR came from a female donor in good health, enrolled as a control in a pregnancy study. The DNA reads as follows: TGTGCCAGCTCTCGCGGGGGTCAGAATCAGCCCCAGCATTTT. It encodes CASSRGGQNQPQHF.